This T cell receptor beta chain originates from a study of naive and memory T cell subsets. This clonotype has only one observation. A much larger clone differs by one base, so this may be a read error. Germline V gene data show CDR1 as LNHNV and CDR2 as YYDKDF (reference sequence). CDR3 length: 20 residues. The SP2 primer and nested alpha and beta constant region primers amplified ligated cDNA in four rounds. For blood and skin samples, reverse transcription used TCR alpha and beta constant primers. A single record per CDR3 protein comes from TCRdb applying MiXCR to the 5' RACE reads. The table has tens of thousands of distinct CDR3 sequences, 7.6% seen once. TCR cDNA received a 3' ligated oligonucleotide that carried a UMI. Adult healthy volunteers gave 2.5 ml peripheral blood for whole-blood RNA. Unsorted total RNA, about 1 to 1000 ng, was DNase treated before reverse transcription.

The chain uses TRBV15 and TRBJ2-1, with TRBD2 matching over 13 bases. The receptor was isolated from a female donor in good health. The CDR3 loop reads CAPSRDLLAGGSSSYNEQFF. The CDR3 nucleotides read TGTGCCCCCAGCAGAGATCTACTAGCGGGGGGGTCTAGCTCCTACAATGAGCAGTTCTTC.